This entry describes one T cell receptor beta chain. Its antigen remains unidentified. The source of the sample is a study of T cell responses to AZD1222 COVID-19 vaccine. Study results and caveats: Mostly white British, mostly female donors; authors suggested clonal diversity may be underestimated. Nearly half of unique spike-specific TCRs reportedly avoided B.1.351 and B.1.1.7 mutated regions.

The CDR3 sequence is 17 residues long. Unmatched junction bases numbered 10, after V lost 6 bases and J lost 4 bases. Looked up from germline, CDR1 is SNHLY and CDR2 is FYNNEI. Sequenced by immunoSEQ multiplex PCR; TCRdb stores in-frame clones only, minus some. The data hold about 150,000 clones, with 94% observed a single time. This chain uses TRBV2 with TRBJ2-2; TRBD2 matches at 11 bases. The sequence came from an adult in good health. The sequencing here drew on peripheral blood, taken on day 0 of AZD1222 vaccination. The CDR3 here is CASSEIAGGPTTGELFF. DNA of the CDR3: TGTGCCAGCAGCGAAATAGCGGGGGGGCCTACCACCGGGGAGCTGTTTTTT.